A single sample is the source of the 22 T cell receptor beta chains below, sequenced in a study of cytomegalovirus exposure and HLA in healthy donors. The PCR was carried out with 60 Vbeta primers and 13 Jbeta primers. Repertoires were generated with immunoSEQ multiplex PCR, while TCRdb's copy carries only in-frame clones and drops some. The sample consists of about 170,000 clones, 75% of them appearing once. The sample was PBMCs. The source of these receptors is a woman aged 50 to 60 in good health and CMV-seropositive.

This chain links TRBV7-8 with TRBJ2-5; TRBD1 matches at 8 bases. J was trimmed by 2 bases and V by 4 bases; bases with no gene match: 3. The CDR3 length is 14 residues. Looked up from germline, CDR1 is SGHVS and CDR2 is FQNEAQ. The CDR3 loop reads CASSSRTGQETQYF. CDR3 coding DNA: TGTGCCAGCAGCTCACGGACAGGGCAAGAGACCCAGTACTTC.

The V and J genes are TRBV18 and TRBJ1-2; 7 nucleotides match TRBD1. Germline CDR1 KGHSH, CDR2 LQKENI. J lost 8 bases, V lost 3 bases, and 6 bases had no gene match. The CDR3 is 13 amino acids. CDR3 in amino acids: CASSPKGGEGYTF. In DNA, the CDR3 is TGTGCCAGCTCACCGAAAGGGGGCGAAGGCTACACCTTC.

This clone was picked up one time. The rearrangement uses TRBV4-1 and TRBJ1-5; a weak D match, TRBD1 (6 bases). CDR3 length: 15 residues. Germline V CDR1 and CDR2: MGHRA, YSYEKL. With 7 bases removed from V and 4 bases from J, the gap between germline ends came to 17 bases. The CDR3 DNA reads TGCGCCAGCACACCGACAGGATCTCAAAATCAGCCCCAGCATTTT. It is translated as CASTPTGSQNQPQHF.

The chain joins TRBV19 to TRBJ1-5; 10 bases line up with TRBD1. In germline, CDR1 is LNHDA, CDR2 SQIVND (reference sequence). V lost 7 bases to trimming and J lost 7 bases; unmatched junction nucleotides: 4. The CDR3 sequence is 13 residues long. The CDR3 protein is CASKDRGGQPQHF. CDR3 in DNA: TGTGCCAGTAAGGACAGGGGGGGGCAGCCCCAGCATTTT.

This chain connects TRBV19 to TRBJ1-1, with no clear D. There are 12 residues in the CDR3. V lost 6 bases and J 0 bases, leaving 5 bases between the germline ends. CDR1 and CDR2 (germline): LNHDA, SQIVND (reference sequence). DNA of the CDR3: TGTGCCAGTAGGGCCGTGAACACTGAAGCTTTCTTT. Its translation: CASRAVNTEAFF.

This clone was seen only a few times. The CDR3 loop is CASRAGQNYGYTF. CDR3 nucleotide sequence: TGTGCCAGCAGGGCCGGACAGAACTATGGCTACACCTTC. The genes are TRBV6-5 and TRBJ1-2, with TRBD1 as a possible D gene (6 bases). The CDR3 extends over 13 amino acids. From germline, CDR1 is MNHEY and CDR2 SVGAGI. V was pared by 6 bases and J by 2 bases, with 10 bases between.

With regard to this clone: This same CDR3 is encoded by further DNA sequences in the sample. V gene TRBV9 combines with J gene TRBJ2-5, with 8 nucleotides matching TRBD2. CDR1 SGDLS and CDR2 YYNGEE come from the germline V gene. The J segment lost 3 bases and the V segment lost 2 bases, leaving 6 bases of the junction unmatched. The CDR3 consists of 15 residues. The CDR3 DNA follows: TGTGCCAGCAGCGTGGCGGGGGGATTAGAAGAGACCCAGTACTTC. Its translation is CASSVAGGLEETQYF.

This chain uses TRBV20-1 with TRBJ2-1, with a tentative D call TRBD2 (5 bases). Germline CDR1 and CDR2: DFQATT and SNEGSKA (reference sequence). Trimming pared 4 bases from V and 10 bases from J, leaving 11 bases between. CDR3 size: 11 residues. The CDR3 coding sequence is TGCAGTGCTAACCTAGCCTCGGAGCAGTTCTTC. It translates to CSANLASEQFF.

This clone was seen a few times. The genes are TRBV5-4 and TRBJ1-1; no firm D call. Germline CDR1 reads SGHNT; CDR2 reads YYREEE (reference sequence). V was clipped by 0 bases and J by 0 bases, with 18 bases between them. CDR3 length: 18 amino acids. Written as DNA, the CDR3 is TGTGCCAGCAGCTTGGCCCTGGGGAGGGTGCAAATGAACACTGAAGCTTTCTTT. Translated: CASSLALGRVQMNTEAFF.

The chain has TRBV5-1 and TRBJ1-1, with D possibly matching TRBD1 (5 bases). This CDR3 contains 14 residues. Per germline, CDR1 SGHRS and CDR2 YFSETQ. Trimming removed 5 bases from V and 3 bases from J, with 14 bases in between. Here the CDR3 reads CASSRGGEDTEAFF. CDR3 in DNA: TGCGCCAGCAGTAGAGGAGGGGAAGACACTGAAGCTTTCTTT.

In its sample, this clone was seen a few times. This chain's CDR3 is CASSERVGSPDEAFF. The CDR3, as DNA: TGTGCCAGCAGTGAAAGGGTTGGGAGCCCCGATGAAGCTTTCTTT. The chain couples TRBV6-1 to TRBJ1-1, with D uncertain. V was clipped by 2 bases and J by 7 bases, with 17 bases between them. CDR1 and CDR2 (germline): MNHNS, SASEGT. The CDR3 spans 15 residues.

V gene TRBV11-1 combines with J gene TRBJ1-6; no firm D call. Trimming pared 0 bases from V and 11 bases from J, leaving 8 bases between. Germline values: CDR1 SGHAT, CDR2 FQDESV (reference sequence). This CDR3 is 13 amino acids long. The CDR3 DNA reads as TGTGCCAGCAGCTTAGCGGGCGTTCCACCCCTCCACTTT. Its translation: CASSLAGVPPLHF.

The chain recombines TRBV5-4 with TRBJ1-6, with D tentatively TRBD1 (5 bases). V lost 0 bases and J 7 bases, leaving 5 bases between the germline ends. The CDR3 is 13 residues long. Germline-derived CDR1 and CDR2 are SGHNT and YYREEE (reference sequence). CDR3 bases: TGTGCCAGCAGCTTGGGACAGAATTCACCCCTCCACTTT. Encoded protein: CASSLGQNSPLHF. Looking up the rest from reference TRBV5-4 and TRBJ1-6 gives the full variable domain: ETGVTQSPTHLIKTRGQQVTLRCSSQSGHNTVSWYQQALGQGPQFIFQYYREEENGRGNFPPRFSGLQFPNYSSELNVNALELDDSALYLCASSLGQNSPLHFGNGTRLTVT.

Worth noting for this clone: Here the CDR3 omits its conserved ending phenylalanine or tryptophan, so a read error is the likely source. The limits of the CDR3 on the DNA are not certain, so only TCRdb's listed CDR3 is given. V and J are TRBV2 and TRBJ2-7; the table's TRBD1 call for D was not verified on the DNA. The CDR3 comprises 13 residues, both ends counted. Germline V gene data show CDR1 as SNHLY and CDR2 as FYNNEI. CDR3 sequence reads: CASSEAVSGVREL.

The V and J genes are TRBV19 and TRBJ2-2; tentatively, D is TRBD2 (5 bases). Between the trimmed V and J ends, which lost 5 bases and 4 bases, there was a span of 14 bases. Looked up from germline, CDR1 is LNHDA and CDR2 is SQIVND (reference sequence). CDR3 size: 15 residues. CDR3 sequence: CASSSGRRPTGELFF. The CDR3 nucleotides read TGTGCCAGTAGTTCAGGTCGGAGGCCCACCGGGGAGCTGTTTTTT.

In this sample, this clone turned up a few times. The chain joins TRBV19 to TRBJ2-1, with unresolved D. The germline V gene has CDR1 LNHDA and CDR2 SQIVND (reference sequence). The germline V and J ends were trimmed by 2 bases and 3 bases, with 11 bases remaining between them. The CDR3 spans 15 residues. CDR3 sequence reads: CASSILGASYNEQFF. CDR3 coding DNA: TGTGCCAGTAGTATACTAGGAGCCAGCTACAATGAGCAGTTCTTC.

This chain uses TRBV29-1 with TRBJ2-7; the D is unclear. In germline, CDR1 is SQVTM, CDR2 ANQGSEA. The CDR3 is made up of 12 amino acids. V was clipped by 6 bases and J by 5 bases, with 14 bases between them. The CDR3 spells CSVPWHGNEQYF. The CDR3 DNA follows: TGCAGCGTCCCGTGGCATGGCAACGAGCAGTACTTC.

This clone was detected a few times. The chain joins TRBV6-1 to TRBJ2-5; D ambiguous. V lost 5 bases and J lost 0, with 7 bases in between. CDR1 is MNHNS and CDR2 is SASEGT in the germline V gene. The CDR3 consists of 13 residues. CDR3 protein: CASSIDYQETQYF. In DNA form, the CDR3 reads TGTGCCAGCAGTATCGACTACCAAGAGACCCAGTACTTC.

CDR3 DNA: TGTGCCAGCAGCTTTGGCCAACCCTGGTCAGGAAACACCATATATTTT. Residues: CASSFGQPWSGNTIYF. The rearrangement joins TRBV5-8 to TRBJ1-3; D is unresolved. V dropped 2 bases and J dropped 4 bases, with 16 bases sitting between them. The CDR3 contains 16 residues. The germline V gene has CDR1 SGHTS and CDR2 YDEGEE.

The chain is built from TRBV6-6 and TRBJ1-2; D remains ambiguous. This CDR3 region has 13 residues. Germline-derived CDR1 and CDR2 are MNHNY and SVGAGI (reference sequence). Trimming removed 7 bases from V and 7 bases from J, with 16 bases in between. The CDR3 sequence is CASTPTSGGGYTF. The DNA for the CDR3 is TGTGCCAGCACCCCGACGAGCGGCGGTGGCTACACCTTC.

Comment on this clone: Within the sample, other DNA sequences also encode this same CDR3. The chain is built from TRBV5-1 and TRBJ2-5; 9 nucleotides agree with TRBD1. The CDR3 is made up of 13 amino acids. Per the germline V gene, CDR1 is SGHRS and CDR2 is YFSETQ. Trimming at V came to 4 bases and at J to 5 bases, leaving 3 bases not matched to a gene. The CDR3 region has the DNA TGCGCCAGCAGCACCGGACAGGGGGAGACCCAGTACTTC. This codes for CASSTGQGETQYF.

This clone appeared a single time. V gene TRBV27 combines with J gene TRBJ2-2, with 7 bases identical to TRBD1. Looked up from germline, CDR1 is MNHEY and CDR2 is SMNVEV (reference sequence). The CDR3 consists of 13 residues. V lost 5 bases and J lost 9; bases outside the gene matches: 6. In DNA, the CDR3 is TGTGCCAGCAGTAGGGACAGACGCCGGGAGCTGTTTTTT. This codes for CASSRDRRRELFF.